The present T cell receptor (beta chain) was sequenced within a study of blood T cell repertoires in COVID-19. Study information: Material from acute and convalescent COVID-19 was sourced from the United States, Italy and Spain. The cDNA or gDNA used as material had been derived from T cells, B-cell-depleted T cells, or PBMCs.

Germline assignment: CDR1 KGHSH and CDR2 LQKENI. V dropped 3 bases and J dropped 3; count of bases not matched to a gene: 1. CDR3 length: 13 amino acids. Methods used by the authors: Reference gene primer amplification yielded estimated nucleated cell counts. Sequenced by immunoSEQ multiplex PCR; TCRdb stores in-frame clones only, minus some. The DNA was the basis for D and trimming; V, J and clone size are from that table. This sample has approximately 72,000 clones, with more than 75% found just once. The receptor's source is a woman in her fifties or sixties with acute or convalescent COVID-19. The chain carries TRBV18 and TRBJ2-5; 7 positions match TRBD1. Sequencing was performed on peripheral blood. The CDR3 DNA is TGTGCCAGCTCACCTGGGACAGAAGAGACCCAGTACTTC. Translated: CASSPGTEETQYF. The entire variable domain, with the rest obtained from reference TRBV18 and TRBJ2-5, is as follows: NAGVMQNPRHLVRRRGQEARLRCSPMKGHSHVYWYRQLPEEGLKFMVYLQKENIIDESGMPKERFSAEFPKEGPSILRIQQVVRGDSAAYFCASSPGTEETQYFGPGTRLLVL.